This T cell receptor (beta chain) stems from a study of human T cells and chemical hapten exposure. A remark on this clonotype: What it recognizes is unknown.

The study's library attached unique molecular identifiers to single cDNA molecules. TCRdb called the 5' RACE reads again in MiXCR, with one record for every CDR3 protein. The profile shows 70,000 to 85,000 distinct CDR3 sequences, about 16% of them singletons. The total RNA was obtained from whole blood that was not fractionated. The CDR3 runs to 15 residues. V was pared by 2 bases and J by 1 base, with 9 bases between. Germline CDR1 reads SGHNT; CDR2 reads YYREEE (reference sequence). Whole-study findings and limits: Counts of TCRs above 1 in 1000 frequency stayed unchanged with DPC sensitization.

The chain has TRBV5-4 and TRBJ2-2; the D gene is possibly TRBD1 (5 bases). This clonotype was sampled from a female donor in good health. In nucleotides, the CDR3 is TGTGCCAGCAGCTTTTGGCAGGGGAACACCGGGGAGCTGTTTTTT. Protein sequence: CASSFWQGNTGELFF.